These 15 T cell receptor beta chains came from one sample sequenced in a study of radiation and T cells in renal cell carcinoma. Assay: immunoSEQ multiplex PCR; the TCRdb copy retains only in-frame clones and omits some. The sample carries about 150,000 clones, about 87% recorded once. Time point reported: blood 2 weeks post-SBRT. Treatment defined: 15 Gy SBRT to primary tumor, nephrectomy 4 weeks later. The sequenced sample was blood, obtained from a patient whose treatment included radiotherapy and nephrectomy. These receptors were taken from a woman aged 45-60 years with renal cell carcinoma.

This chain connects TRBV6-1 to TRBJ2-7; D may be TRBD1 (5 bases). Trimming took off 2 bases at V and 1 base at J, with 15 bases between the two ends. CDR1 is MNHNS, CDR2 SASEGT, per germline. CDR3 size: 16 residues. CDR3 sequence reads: CASSEFRVRVSYEQYF. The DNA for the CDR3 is TGTGCCAGCAGTGAATTTAGGGTCAGGGTATCCTACGAGCAGTACTTC.

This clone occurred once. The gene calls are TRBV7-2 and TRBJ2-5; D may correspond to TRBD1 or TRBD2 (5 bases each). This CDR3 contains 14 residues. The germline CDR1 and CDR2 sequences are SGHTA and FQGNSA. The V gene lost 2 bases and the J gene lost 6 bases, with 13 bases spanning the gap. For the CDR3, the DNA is TGTGCCAGCAGCTTAACGAGGACGGGACAGACCCAGTACTTC. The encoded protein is CASSLTRTGQTQYF. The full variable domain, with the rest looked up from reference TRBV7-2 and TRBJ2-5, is GAGVSQSPSNKVTEKGKDVELRCDPISGHTALYWYRQSLGQGLEFLIYFQGNSAPDKSGLPSDRFSAERTGGSVSTLTIQRTQQEDSAVYLCASSLTRTGQTQYFGPGTRLLVL.

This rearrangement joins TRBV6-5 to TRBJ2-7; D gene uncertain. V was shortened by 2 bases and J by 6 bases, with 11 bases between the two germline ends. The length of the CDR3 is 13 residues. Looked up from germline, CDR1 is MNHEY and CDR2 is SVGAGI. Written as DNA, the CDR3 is TGTGCCAGCAGTTACCCCGGTACGGGCGAGCAGTACTTC. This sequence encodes CASSYPGTGEQYF.

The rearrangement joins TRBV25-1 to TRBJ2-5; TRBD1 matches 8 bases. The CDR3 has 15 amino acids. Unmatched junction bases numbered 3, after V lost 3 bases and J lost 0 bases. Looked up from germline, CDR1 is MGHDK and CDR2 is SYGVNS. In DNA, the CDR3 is TGTGCCAGCAGTGAGACAGGGGCATACCAAGAGACCCAGTACTTC. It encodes CASSETGAYQETQYF. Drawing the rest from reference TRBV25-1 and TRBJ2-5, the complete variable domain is EADIYQTPRYLVIGTGKKITLECSQTMGHDKMYWYQQDPGMELHLIHYSYGVNSTEKGDLSSESTVSRIRTEHFPLTLESARPSHTSQYLCASSETGAYQETQYFGPGTRLLVL.

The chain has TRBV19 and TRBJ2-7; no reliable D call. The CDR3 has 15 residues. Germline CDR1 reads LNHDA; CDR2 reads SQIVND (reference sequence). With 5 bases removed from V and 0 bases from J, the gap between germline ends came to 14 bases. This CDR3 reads CASSPDISSSYEQYF. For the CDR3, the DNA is TGTGCCAGTAGTCCCGACATTTCTAGCTCCTACGAGCAGTACTTC. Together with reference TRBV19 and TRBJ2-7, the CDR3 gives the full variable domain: DGGITQSPKYLFRKEGQNVTLSCEQNLNHDAMYWYRQDPGQGLRLIYYSQIVNDFQKGDIAEGYSVSREKKESFPLTVTSAQKNPTAFYLCASSPDISSSYEQYFGPGTRLTVT.

The CDR3 bases are TGTGCCAGTAGCATACAGGGGTCGAACACTGAAGCTTTCTTT. Its translation is CASSIQGSNTEAFF. The chain couples TRBV19 to TRBJ1-1, with TRBD1 matching over 7 bases. V gave up 6 bases and J gave up 1 base; unmatched junction bases: 5. CDR1 LNHDA and CDR2 SQIVND come from the germline V gene (reference sequence). The CDR3 extends over 14 amino acids.

The CDR3: CASSLGQRTDTQYF. DNA of the CDR3: TGTGCCAGCAGCTTGGGACAGAGAACAGATACGCAGTATTTT. The chain combines TRBV7-9 with TRBJ2-3; 7 bases are a match to TRBD1. The trim removed 3 bases at V and 3 bases at J, leaving 3 bases unmatched. The germline gives CDR1 SEHNR, CDR2 FQNEAQ (reference sequence). The CDR3 totals 14 residues.

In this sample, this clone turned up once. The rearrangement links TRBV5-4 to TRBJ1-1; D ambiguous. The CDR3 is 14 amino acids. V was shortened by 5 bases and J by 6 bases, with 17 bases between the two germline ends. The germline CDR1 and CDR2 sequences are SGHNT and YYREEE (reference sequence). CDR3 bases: TGTGCCAGCAGTACGGGCCTAACAATCGCTGAAGCTTTCTTT. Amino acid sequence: CASSTGLTIAEAFF.

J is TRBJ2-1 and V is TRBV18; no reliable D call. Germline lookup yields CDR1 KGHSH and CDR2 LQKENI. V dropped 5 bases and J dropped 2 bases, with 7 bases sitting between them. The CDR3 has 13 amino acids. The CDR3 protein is CASSRAAYNEQFF. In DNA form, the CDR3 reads TGTGCCAGCTCAAGGGCAGCCTACAATGAGCAGTTCTTC.

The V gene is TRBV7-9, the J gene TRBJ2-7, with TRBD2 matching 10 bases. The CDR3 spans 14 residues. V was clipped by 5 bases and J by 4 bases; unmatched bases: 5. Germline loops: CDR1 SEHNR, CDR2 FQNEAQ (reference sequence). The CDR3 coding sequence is TGTGCCAGCAGCCCGGAGCGGGGGGGATACGAGCAGTACTTC. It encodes CASSPERGGYEQYF.

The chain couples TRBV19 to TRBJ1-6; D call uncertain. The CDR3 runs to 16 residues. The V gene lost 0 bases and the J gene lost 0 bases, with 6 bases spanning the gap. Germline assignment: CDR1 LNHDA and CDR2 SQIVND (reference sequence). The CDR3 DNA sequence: TGTGCCAGTAGTATAGACGGGAGCTCCTATAATTCACCCCTCCACTTT. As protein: CASSIDGSSYNSPLHF.

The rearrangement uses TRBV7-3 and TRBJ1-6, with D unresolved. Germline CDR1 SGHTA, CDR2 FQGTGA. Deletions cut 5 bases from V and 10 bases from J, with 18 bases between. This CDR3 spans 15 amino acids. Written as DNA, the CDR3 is TGTGCCAGCAGCCGGCTGGTAGGGCGAGGGTCACCCCTCCACTTT. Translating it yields CASSRLVGRGSPLHF.

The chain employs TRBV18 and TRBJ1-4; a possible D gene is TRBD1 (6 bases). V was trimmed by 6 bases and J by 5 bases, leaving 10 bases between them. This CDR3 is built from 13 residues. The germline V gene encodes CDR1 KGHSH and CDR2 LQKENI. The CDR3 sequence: CASSTGLNEKLFF. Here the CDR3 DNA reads TGTGCCAGCTCCACAGGGTTGAATGAAAAACTGTTTTTT.

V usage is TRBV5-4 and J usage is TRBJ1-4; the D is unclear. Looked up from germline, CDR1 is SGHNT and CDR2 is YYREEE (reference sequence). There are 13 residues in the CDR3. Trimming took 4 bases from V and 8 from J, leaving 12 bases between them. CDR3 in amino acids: CASSLLEVEKLFF. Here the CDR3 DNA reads TGTGCCAGCAGCCTGCTAGAGGTCGAAAAACTGTTTTTT.

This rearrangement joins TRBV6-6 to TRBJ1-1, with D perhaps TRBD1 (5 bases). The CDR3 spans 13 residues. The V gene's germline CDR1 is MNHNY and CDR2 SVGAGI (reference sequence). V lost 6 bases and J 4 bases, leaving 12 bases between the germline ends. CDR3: CASSAGFGTEAFF. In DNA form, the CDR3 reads TGTGCCAGCAGCGCAGGGTTTGGCACTGAAGCTTTCTTT.